The 23 T cell receptor beta chains reported below all come from one sample, sequenced in a study of CD8+ T cells in alopecia areata. Treatment meaning: oral pan-JAK inhibitor, 5-10 mg twice daily. Extracted from the samples, RNA was reverse transcribed into cDNA to serve as the sequencing template. Method: immunoSEQ multiplex PCR; TCRdb's copy keeps in-frame clones and lacks some. The table has 120,000 or so clones, around 60% seen once; the top ten hold 4.5% to 6%. The sample consisted of CD4+ T cells sorted from blood, taken at week 4, from a patient treated with tofacitinib. The receptors were gathered from a human donor with alopecia areata.

This sequence joins TRBV4-2 and TRBJ2-1; the D call may be TRBD1 or TRBD2 (5 bases each). Germline CDR1 reads LGHNA; CDR2 reads YNFKEQ. V was cut by 0 bases and J by 2 bases, with 8 bases left in between. The CDR3 is 15 amino acids. The CDR3 nucleotides are TGTGCCAGCAGCCAAGATCGGGACGCCTACAATGAGCAGTTCTTC. Its translation: CASSQDRDAYNEQFF.

The V call is TRBV4-1, the J call TRBJ2-1, with TRBD2 identical over 11 bases. The trim removed 0 bases at V and 0 bases at J, leaving 7 bases unmatched. Per the germline V gene, CDR1 is MGHRA and CDR2 is YSYEKL. The CDR3 is made up of 19 amino acids. DNA for the CDR3: TGCGCCAGCAGCCAAGATCCACTAGCGGGGGCCACCTCCTACAATGAGCAGTTCTTC. It is translated as CASSQDPLAGATSYNEQFF.

V usage is TRBV15 and J usage is TRBJ2-7; a possible D gene is TRBD1 (6 bases). CDR1 is LNHNV, CDR2 YYDKDF, per germline (reference sequence). V shed 2 bases and J shed 3 bases, with 8 bases lying between them. CDR3 size: 13 residues. DNA of the CDR3: TGTGCCACCAGCAGACTAGGGGGCTACGAGCAGTACTTC. The encoded protein is CATSRLGGYEQYF. The whole variable domain, remainder taken from reference TRBV15 and TRBJ2-7, is DAMVIQNPRYQVTQFGKPVTLSCSQTLNHNVMYWYQQKSSQAPKLLFHYYDKDFNNEADTPDNFQSRRPNTSFCFLDIRSPGLGDTAMYLCATSRLGGYEQYFGPGTRLTVT.

This clone was found once. This chain's CDR3 is CASTIVGYNEQFF. In DNA, the CDR3 is TGTGCCAGCACAATCGTCGGGTACAATGAGCAGTTCTTC. The rearrangement joins TRBV2 to TRBJ2-1; D is uncertain. The V gene's germline CDR1 is SNHLY and CDR2 FYNNEI. V was shortened by 7 bases and J by 4 bases, with 11 bases between the two germline ends. This CDR3 spans 13 amino acids.

The chain employs TRBV19 and TRBJ1-1, with D maybe TRBD1 (6 bases). This CDR3 region has 14 residues. Deletions cut 3 bases from V and 0 bases from J, with 8 bases between. CDR1 LNHDA and CDR2 SQIVND come from the germline V gene (reference sequence). CDR3 region: CASSIGQMNTEAFF. In nucleotides, the CDR3 is TGTGCCAGTAGTATTGGACAGATGAACACTGAAGCTTTCTTT.

The chain joins TRBV6-5 to TRBJ2-5; 9 bases align to TRBD1. The length of the CDR3 is 15 residues. Per the germline V gene, CDR1 is MNHEY and CDR2 is SVGAGI. The trim removed 5 bases at V and 2 bases at J, leaving 6 bases unmatched. This chain's CDR3 is CASSLGTGYQETQYF. Written as DNA, the CDR3 is TGTGCCAGCAGTCTGGGGACAGGGTATCAAGAGACCCAGTACTTC.

The chain combines TRBV30 with TRBJ1-2, with TRBD1 as a possible D gene (6 bases). Germline V CDR1 and CDR2: GTSNPN, SVGIG (reference sequence). The CDR3 is made up of 16 amino acids. V dropped 1 base and J dropped 4 bases, with 19 bases sitting between them. The DNA for the CDR3 is TGTGCCTGGAGTGGTGGGACAACCGGATCTATCTATGGCTACACCTTC. Protein: CAWSGGTTGSIYGYTF.

This clone was picked up a small number of times. The gene calls are TRBV7-2 and TRBJ1-2, with 8 nucleotides matching TRBD1. The CDR3 contains 15 residues. The junction had 8 bases not matched to a gene; V was cut back by 4 bases and J by 4 bases. The germline CDR1 and CDR2 sequences are SGHTA and FQGNSA. CDR3 sequence: CASSSQAGGVYGYTF. The CDR3 DNA follows: TGTGCCAGCAGCTCCCAGGCAGGGGGCGTCTATGGCTACACCTTC.

The CDR3 loop is CASSPKAGIGYGYTF. Here the CDR3 DNA reads TGTGCCAGCTCCCCAAAAGCGGGAATAGGCTATGGCTACACCTTC. The chain uses TRBV7-9 and TRBJ1-2; D is unresolved. V gave up 8 bases and J gave up 4 bases, with 20 bases separating them. Germline-derived CDR1 and CDR2 are SEHNR and FQNEAQ (reference sequence). This CDR3 comprises 15 residues.

The rearrangement links TRBV25-1 to TRBJ2-7; 9 positions agree with TRBD1. The CDR3 covers 12 residues. Trimming at V came to 8 bases and at J to 3 bases, leaving 2 bases not matched to a gene. Germline V gene sequence: CDR1 MGHDK, CDR2 SYGVNS. CDR3 sequence (DNA): TGTGCCAGCGGGGGACAGGGCTACGAGCAGTACTTC. It yields the protein CASGGQGYEQYF.

CDR3 protein: CASSLEAAELTPDEQYF. For the CDR3, the DNA is TGCGCCAGCAGCTTGGAAGCGGCGGAACTTACTCCGGACGAGCAGTACTTC. V gene TRBV5-1 combines with J gene TRBJ2-7; the D gene is possibly TRBD2 (5 bases). Germline V gene lookup returns CDR1 SGHRS and CDR2 YFSETQ. V was shortened by 0 bases and J by 5 bases, with 21 bases between the two germline ends. There are 17 residues in the CDR3.

V gene TRBV19 combines with J gene TRBJ2-1; D may correspond to TRBD1 or TRBD2 (5 bases each). From germline, CDR1 is LNHDA and CDR2 SQIVND (reference sequence). This CDR3 has 15 amino acids. The V and J ends lost 2 bases and 5 bases respectively, with 13 bases between them. CDR3 residues: CASSISGSGNNEQFF. Here the CDR3 DNA reads TGTGCCAGTAGTATAAGCGGTTCAGGGAACAATGAGCAGTTCTTC. Variable domain in full (rest from reference TRBV19 and TRBJ2-1): DGGITQSPKYLFRKEGQNVTLSCEQNLNHDAMYWYRQDPGQGLRLIYYSQIVNDFQKGDIAEGYSVSREKKESFPLTVTSAQKNPTAFYLCASSISGSGNNEQFFGPGTRLTVL.

This clone was seen more than once but under ten times. This rearrangement joins TRBV11-2 to TRBJ2-5, with 13 positions matching TRBD2. This CDR3 is 15 amino acids long. V was clipped by 6 bases and J by 5 bases; unmatched bases: 6. The germline CDR1 and CDR2 sequences are SGHAT and FQNNGV. DNA for the CDR3: TGTGCCAGCAGGACTGGGACTAGCGGGACGGAGACCCAGTACTTC. It codes for CASRTGTSGTETQYF.

The rearrangement joins TRBV5-1 to TRBJ2-5; D uncertain. Trimming cost V 1 base and J 0 bases, with 7 bases left between them. This CDR3 region has 14 residues. CDR1 is SGHRS and CDR2 is YFSETQ in the germline V gene. The CDR3 DNA reads TGCGCCAGCAGCTTGTCTCCGGACCAAGAGACCCAGTACTTC. It codes for CASSLSPDQETQYF.

This chain links TRBV30 with TRBJ2-7, with D tentatively TRBD1 or TRBD2 (5 bases each). Germline V CDR1 and CDR2: GTSNPN, SVGIG (reference sequence). This CDR3 region has 14 residues. Trimming stripped 3 bases from V and 2 bases from J, with 14 bases between. The CDR3 loop is CAWRGTARTYEQYF. CDR3 nucleotides: TGTGCCTGGAGAGGGACCGCTCGAACCTACGAGCAGTACTTC.

J is TRBJ2-7 and V is TRBV27, with D maybe TRBD2 (6 bases). V was shortened by 1 base and J by 5 bases, with 21 bases between the two germline ends. The CDR3 sequence is 17 residues long. In germline, CDR1 is MNHEY, CDR2 SMNVEV (reference sequence). The CDR3 DNA reads TGTGCCAGCAGTTTATATTCCTTGACTAGTTCGGAGGACGAGCAGTACTTC. Translating gives CASSLYSLTSSEDEQYF.

The DNA for the CDR3 is TGTGCCTCCGGCAGAGGCTTTGGCTATGGCTACACCTTC. Translating it yields CASGRGFGYGYTF. This chain uses TRBV19 with TRBJ1-2, with D unresolved. V was trimmed by 11 bases and J by 4 bases, leaving 17 bases between them. Germline-derived CDR1 and CDR2 are LNHDA and SQIVND (reference sequence). This CDR3 has 13 residues. Drawing the rest from reference TRBV19 and TRBJ1-2, the complete variable domain is DGGITQSPKYLFRKEGQNVTLSCEQNLNHDAMYWYRQDPGQGLRLIYYSQIVNDFQKGDIAEGYSVSREKKESFPLTVTSAQKNPTAFYLCASGRGFGYGYTFGSGTRLTVV.

This clone has just a few counts. The genes are TRBV5-6 and TRBJ1-1; D gene uncertain. The CDR3 is 12 residues long. Germline V lookup: CDR1 SGHDT, CDR2 YYEEEE. V lost 2 bases to trimming and J lost 7 bases, with 9 bases between them. CDR3 region: CASSLDVHEAFF. As DNA, the CDR3 is TGTGCCAGCAGCTTAGACGTTCATGAAGCTTTCTTT.

The chain joins TRBV7-2 to TRBJ1-2; no definite D call. Trimming removed 3 bases at V and 5 bases at J, with 16 bases between. The CDR3 runs 15 residues. Germline CDR1 SGHTA, CDR2 FQGNSA. The DNA for the CDR3 is TGTGCCAGCAGCTTGGATCTGCAGATCATATATGGCTACACCTTC. Translation gives CASSLDLQIIYGYTF.

J is TRBJ2-5 and V is TRBV7-2, with D uncertain. V lost 8 bases and J 1 base, leaving 8 bases between the germline ends. This CDR3 has 12 amino acids. The V gene's germline CDR1 is SGHTA and CDR2 FQGNSA. The CDR3 here is CASCRPQETQYF. The CDR3 nucleotides read TGTGCCAGCTGTCGGCCCCAAGAGACCCAGTACTTC.

This chain uses TRBV29-1 with TRBJ2-2, with 9 bases identical to TRBD1. This CDR3 spans 15 amino acids. V lost 5 bases, J lost 6 bases, and 10 bases stayed unmatched. Germline V gene sequence: CDR1 SQVTM, CDR2 ANQGSEA. CDR3 coding DNA: TGCAGCGTTCGAAGGACAGGGGATGTGGCCGGGGAGCTGTTTTTT. Protein sequence: CSVRRTGDVAGELFF.

The rearrangement links TRBV6-5 to TRBJ2-3; D not certain. V shed 0 bases and J shed 4 bases, with 11 bases lying between them. The CDR3 length is 15 residues. Germline values: CDR1 MNHEY, CDR2 SVGAGI. The CDR3 DNA follows: TGTGCCAGCAGTTACTCCCGGACCCGCTCAGATACGCAGTATTTT. Its protein is CASSYSRTRSDTQYF.

The chain joins TRBV4-1 to TRBJ2-1; TRBD2 matches at 7 bases. The CDR3 spans 17 residues. Germline values: CDR1 MGHRA, CDR2 YSYEKL. Losses at the gene ends were 1 base for V and 10 bases for J; bases not matched to a gene: 16. CDR3 residues: CASSQVSGPSTYREQFF. The CDR3, as DNA: TGCGCCAGCAGCCAAGTTAGCGGGCCCTCTACTTACAGGGAGCAGTTCTTC.